These T cell receptor beta chains were read from a single sample in a study of T cell changes during pregnancy in multiple sclerosis. Repertoires were generated with immunoSEQ multiplex PCR, while TCRdb's copy carries only in-frame clones and drops some. The sample lists over 45,000 clones, over 75% occurring once. The sequenced sample was peripheral blood, obtained after pregnancy. These receptors all stem from a female donor with multiple sclerosis, enrolled in a pregnancy study. Each CDR3 is given with its conserved first and last residue. The D gene is left open where the match is weak. Expanded clones are given a class, and other clones once, few, many or no size at all.

TRBJ2-3 TRBD1 TRBV15 - TGTGCCACCAGCGGACAGGGTAACACAGATACGCAGTATTTT CATSGQGNTDTQYF
TRBJ2-3 - TRBV10-1 - TGCGCCAGCAGTGAGGGGAGGAGGGGTCCGGAAGGAGATACGCAGTATTTT CASSEGRRGPEGDTQYF
TRBJ1-2 TRBD1 TRBV29-1 - TGCAGCGTTGAGGGACAGGGGCAAGCTAACTATGGCTACACCTTC CSVEGQGQANYGYTF
TRBJ1-4 TRBD1 TRBV4-2 - TGTGCCAGCAGCCAAATATGGACAGGTGGGGTTGAGGAAAAACTGTTTTTT CASSQIWTGGVEEKLFF
TRBJ1-1 - TRBV7-9 - TGTGCCAGCAGCTCCCAGGGGAGGGGGACTGAAGCTTTCTTT CASSSQGRGTEAFF
TRBJ2-7 - TRBV19 - TGTGCCAGTAGTTATTCAGGGCAGACCGAGCAGTACTTC CASSYSGQTEQYF
TRBJ2-7 - TRBV21-1 - TGTGCCAGCAGCCACTCCGGGACAGGGGCGACCGAGCAGTACTTC CASSHSGTGATEQYF
TRBJ1-2 - TRBV6-6 - TGTGCCAGCAGGCGGGACGGCGGGACCGGCTACACCTTC CASRRDGGTGYTF
TRBJ2-3 TRBD2 TRBV6-5 - TGTGCCACCCGGAGGGGGGCTAGCGGGTATACGCAGTATTTT CATRRGASGYTQYF
TRBJ1-2 TRBD1 TRBV7-2 - TGTGCCAGCAGCCCAGCAGGGGGCGCTGGCTACACCTTC CASSPAGGAGYTF
TRBJ1-2 TRBD1 TRBV5-1 - TGCGCCAGCAGCTTCCGGGACAGGGGGGACTATGGCTACACCTTC CASSFRDRGDYGYTF
TRBJ2-3 - TRBV18 once TGTGCCAGCTCAGAGGACATCAGCACAGATACGCAGTATTTT CASSEDISTDTQYF
TRBJ2-7 TRBD1 TRBV5-1 - TGCGCCAGCAAGGCCTCCCCCACCGGGACAGGCACCTACGAGCAGTACTTC CASKASPTGTGTYEQYF
TRBJ2-3 TRBD2 TRBV9 - TGTGCCAGCAGCGCCGGACTAGCGGGTAGGGTAGATACGCAGTATTTT CASSAGLAGRVDTQYF
TRBJ2-2 TRBD1 TRBV2 - TGTGCCAGCAGTGGGACAGGGAGCACCGGGGAGCTGTTTTTT CASSGTGSTGELFF
TRBJ1-2 TRBD1 TRBV4-1 - TGCGCCAGCAGCCAGACCGGGACAGGGGCTGTCGGTGGCTACACCTTC CASSQTGTGAVGGYTF
TRBJ2-2 TRBD2 TRBV6-1 - TGTGCCAGCAGTGCTCCCAATTCGCCGCGGGGGGGCCGGGGCACCGGGGAGCTGTTTTTT CASSAPNSPRGGRGTGELFF
TRBJ2-3 - TRBV6-5 - TGTGCCAGCAGTTACGTGGAGGGATCAGATACGCAGTATTTT CASSYVEGSDTQYF
TRBJ1-2 - TRBV6-5 few TGTGCCAGCTCAGGTAAAGGCCCTAACTATGGCTACACCTTC CASSGKGPNYGYTF
TRBJ2-1 TRBD2 TRBV6-4 few TGTGCCAGCAGTGACTCAGCGGGGGGCCCCTACAATGAGCAGTTCTTC CASSDSAGGPYNEQFF
TRBJ1-3 TRBD1 TRBV18 - TGTGCCAGCTCACCAGGACAGGGGGCGTTCTCTGGAAACACCATATATTTT CASSPGQGAFSGNTIYF
TRBJ2-3 - TRBV7-2 - TGTGCCAGCAGCTTAGCGCGCGGCACAGATACGCAGTATTTT CASSLARGTDTQYF
TRBJ1-6 TRBD1 TRBV2 - TGTGCCAGCAGGATAAAGGGGGCCCATTCACCCCTCCACTTT CASRIKGAHSPLHF
TRBJ1-4 - TRBV15 - TGTGCCACCAGCAGGCTGCCGGGAGAAGGGAGAAAACTGTTTTTT CATSRLPGEGRKLFF
TRBJ2-7 - TRBV6-1 - TGTGCCAGCAGGGAATCCAAGGGGTCCACCTACGAGCAGTACTTC CASRESKGSTYEQYF
TRBJ1-1 - TRBV19 once TGTGCCAGTATCCCCAACTACAGGGTTACTGAAGCTTTCTTT CASIPNYRVTEAFF
TRBJ1-2 TRBD1 TRBV5-1 - TGCGCCAGCAGCTTGTCCCCAGACAGGGGTAACTATGGCTACACCTTC CASSLSPDRGNYGYTF
TRBJ1-2 TRBD1 TRBV12-5 - TGTGCTAGTGGACCCGGACAGGGCTGGGACTATGGCTACACCTTC CASGPGQGWDYGYTF
TRBJ1-1 TRBD1 TRBV5-1 - TGCGCCAGCAGCTTACAGGGGGGGAACACTGAAGCTTTCTTT CASSLQGGNTEAFF
TRBJ2-1 - TRBV30 - TGTGCCTGGAGTGTAATGGGACTCTTCAATGAGCAGTTCTTC CAWSVMGLFNEQFF
TRBJ1-6 TRBD1 TRBV6-5 - TGTGCCAGCAGTTTCGGCAGGGGGCCACCCCTCCACTTT CASSFGRGPPLHF
TRBJ2-1 - TRBV19 - TGTGCCAGTAGTATGGGACTGAGCTCGTACAATGAGCAGTTCTTC CASSMGLSSYNEQFF
TRBJ2-7 TRBD1 TRBV6-6 - TGTGCCAGCAGCTCCGGTTGGGACAGGGAGGGCGAGCAGTACTTC CASSSGWDREGEQYF
TRBJ2-5 - TRBV29-1 - TGCAGCGTTGCATCAGCGTCTTTAGAGACCCAGTACTTC CSVASASLETQYF
TRBJ2-4 - TRBV6-1 - TGTGCCACCAGATTTACAGGGCTTGGATGGGGCATTCAGTACTTC CATRFTGLGWGIQYF
TRBJ1-1 - TRBV19 - TGTGCCAGTAGTACCCCCCAGACAGGACTGAACACTGAAGCTTTCTTT CASSTPQTGLNTEAFF
TRBJ2-7 - TRBV19 - TGTGCCAGTAGTATAATCGGGAGACACGAGCAGTACTTC CASSIIGRHEQYF
TRBJ2-3 TRBD2 TRBV27 - TGTGCCAGTTTCCCGCTAGCGGGGGAGGTAACAGATACGCAGTATTTT CASFPLAGEVTDTQYF
TRBJ1-1 - TRBV10-3 - TGTGCCACCTCTTTGGAGGTTCCCGATGAAGCTTTCTTT CATSLEVPDEAFF
TRBJ2-5 TRBD2 TRBV7-9 - TGTGCCAGCAGCAAACAGACGGGGGGGGTTCAAGAGACCCAGTACTTC CASSKQTGGVQETQYF
TRBJ1-4 TRBD1 TRBV11-2 - TGTGCCAGCAGCTTAGACAGGGGGCGCCTAGGTGAAAAACTGTTTTTT CASSLDRGRLGEKLFF
TRBJ1-2 - TRBV5-1 - TGCGCCAGCAGCTTGAAAGGACAGCTAAGTTTAGGCTACACCTTC CASSLKGQLSLGYTF
TRBJ2-1 TRBD2 TRBV27 - TGTGCCAGCAGTTATGGACTAGCGGGGGCTAAACCGGGGTACAATGAGCAGTTCTTC CASSYGLAGAKPGYNEQFF